What follows are 28 T cell receptor beta chains derived from one specimen sequenced in a study of T-cell memory formation after mild COVID-19. MiXCR, run by TCRdb on the 5' RACE reads, gives a single entry per CDR3 protein. The table shows about 350,000 distinct CDR3 sequences, with 28% occurring only once. Material: PBMCs or a T cell subset sorted from them (not recorded which). All receptors derive from an adult woman who had mild COVID-19 (a few samples of this study predate the infection). Cell type and time point are not known.

The gene calls are TRBV7-6 and TRBJ2-2; D not resolved. CDR1 SGHVS and CDR2 FNYEAQ come from the germline V gene. This CDR3 spans 15 amino acids. Trimming removed 5 bases at V and 0 bases at J, with 10 bases between. Written as DNA, the CDR3 is TGTGCCAGCAGCCTAGGGATAACGAACACCGGGGAGCTGTTTTTT. The encoded protein is CASSLGITNTGELFF.

The rearrangement uses TRBV24-1 and TRBJ2-5; D is perhaps TRBD2 (6 bases). The length of the CDR3 is 13 residues. Per the germline V gene, CDR1 is KGHDR and CDR2 is SFDVKD. Deletions cut 9 bases from V and 5 bases from J, with 15 bases between. Written as DNA, the CDR3 is TGTGCCACCCGCGGGGTCGGGGAGGAGACCCAGTACTTC. Encoded protein: CATRGVGEETQYF.

The V call is TRBV30, the J call TRBJ1-4; D might be TRBD1 (5 bases). Germline lookup yields CDR1 GTSNPN and CDR2 SVGIG (reference sequence). The length of the CDR3 is 15 residues. Trimming shortened V by 0 bases and J by 12 bases, and 20 bases separated the two germline ends. The CDR3 spells CAWSVRQGGAEQLFF. CDR3 coding DNA: TGTGCCTGGAGTGTAAGGCAGGGAGGAGCCGAACAACTGTTTTTT. The full variable domain, with the rest looked up from reference TRBV30 and TRBJ1-4, is SQTIHQWPATLVQPVGSPLSLECTVEGTSNPNLYWYRQAAGRGLQLLFYSVGIGQISSEVPQNLSASRPQDRQFILSSKKLLLSDSGFYLCAWSVRQGGAEQLFFGSGTQLSVL.

This clonotype was counted a few times. J is TRBJ1-1 and V is TRBV4-1; tentatively, D is TRBD1 (6 bases). The V gene lost 3 bases and the J gene lost 4 bases, with 15 bases spanning the gap. Germline CDR1 is MGHRA and CDR2 is YSYEKL. The CDR3 contains 15 residues. CDR3: CASSQEQGGGTEAFF. CDR3 nucleotide sequence: TGCGCCAGCAGCCAGGAACAGGGTGGGGGCACTGAAGCTTTCTTT.

The V gene is TRBV20-1, the J gene TRBJ2-3, with D unresolved. CDR3 length: 14 amino acids. Germline-derived CDR1 and CDR2 are DFQATT and SNEGSKA (reference sequence). Trimming removed 6 bases at V and 0 bases at J, with 13 bases between. CDR3 nucleotides: TGCAGTGCAACGGACCGCTTTAGCACAGATACGCAGTATTTT. It codes for CSATDRFSTDTQYF.

This chain joins TRBV4-1 and TRBJ2-2, with 8 bases lining up with TRBD1. The CDR3 length is 16 residues. Germline V CDR1 and CDR2: MGHRA, YSYEKL. V trimming: 4 bases; J trimming: 6 bases; junction bases outside the gene matches: 10. The DNA for the CDR3 is TGCGCCAGCAGCCTGGAGGACAGGGTGGGGGCCGGGGAGCTGTTTTTT. As protein: CASSLEDRVGAGELFF.

The chain joins TRBV12-3 or TRBV12-4 to TRBJ1-4; 8 positions agree with TRBD1. This CDR3 comprises 15 residues. The ends lost 5 bases at V and 7 bases at J; junction bases unmatched: 9. CDR3 coding DNA: TGTGCCAGCAGTCCCGGACTGGGACAGGTTGAAAAACTGTTTTTT. Its protein is CASSPGLGQVEKLFF.

V and J are TRBV20-1 and TRBJ1-1; D is unresolved. The CDR3 contains 14 residues. Trimming took 3 bases from V and 1 from J, leaving 12 bases between them. Germline V gene sequence: CDR1 DFQATT, CDR2 SNEGSKA (reference sequence). The CDR3 nucleotides read TGCAGTGCTAGGGAGATTGGAGGGAACACTGAAGCTTTCTTT. This encodes CSAREIGGNTEAFF.

This clonotype is a singleton in its sample. The chain joins TRBV7-2 to TRBJ2-3; D not certain. The ends were cut back, 7 bases at V and 0 bases at J, with 11 bases in the middle. Germline-derived CDR1 and CDR2 are SGHTA and FQGNSA. The CDR3 length is 14 residues. The CDR3 spells CASTSPLSTDTQYF. Written as DNA, the CDR3 is TGTGCCAGCACCTCACCCTTAAGCACAGATACGCAGTATTTT. Looking up the rest from reference TRBV7-2 and TRBJ2-3 gives the full variable domain: GAGVSQSPSNKVTEKGKDVELRCDPISGHTALYWYRQSLGQGLEFLIYFQGNSAPDKSGLPSDRFSAERTGGSVSTLTIQRTQQEDSAVYLCASTSPLSTDTQYFGPGTRLTVL.

The rearrangement links TRBV24-1 to TRBJ2-7; D unresolved. Germline CDR1 is KGHDR and CDR2 is SFDVKD. The CDR3 contains 15 residues. Trimming left V 2 bases short and J 0 bases short, with 10 bases between. The CDR3 DNA reads as TGTGCCACCAGTGATTCCCAGACCAACTCCTACGAGCAGTACTTC. This encodes CATSDSQTNSYEQYF.

The chain combines TRBV7-9 with TRBJ1-2, with D tentatively TRBD1 (5 bases). The CDR3 runs 13 residues. The germline gives CDR1 SEHNR, CDR2 FQNEAQ (reference sequence). Trimming cost V 8 bases and J 8 bases, with 18 bases left between them. DNA for the CDR3: TGTGCCAGCTCGGCGTCAGGGACGCGGGGCTACACCTTC. This translates into CASSASGTRGYTF. Full variable domain (remainder filled in from reference TRBV7-9 and TRBJ1-2): DTGVSQNPRHKITKRGQNVTFRCDPISEHNRLYWYRQTLGQGPEFLTYFQNEAQLEKSRLLSDRFSAERPKGSFSTLEIQRTEQGDSAMYLCASSASGTRGYTFGSGTRLTVV.

V gene TRBV10-2 combines with J gene TRBJ1-1; weak D call: TRBD1 (5 bases). This CDR3 contains 13 residues. Trimming left V 6 bases short and J 1 base short, with 9 bases between. CDR1 is WSHSY and CDR2 is SAAADI in the germline V gene. In nucleotides, the CDR3 is TGCGCCAGCAGGGGACCTTCGAACACTGAAGCTTTCTTT. Its translation is CASRGPSNTEAFF.

This clonotype was detected a few times. The J gene is TRBJ2-7, the V gene TRBV4-1; D is unresolved. Trimming pared 0 bases from V and 3 bases from J, leaving 9 bases between. From germline, CDR1 is MGHRA and CDR2 YSYEKL. This CDR3 contains 14 residues. The CDR3 bases are TGCGCCAGCAGCCAAGAACAGTTGAGCTACGAGCAGTACTTC. Translation gives CASSQEQLSYEQYF.

V usage is TRBV3-1 and J usage is TRBJ1-1; unclear D gene. This CDR3 is 15 amino acids long. Looked up from germline, CDR1 is LGHDT and CDR2 is YNNKEL (reference sequence). V dropped 4 bases and J dropped 5 bases, with 17 bases sitting between them. CDR3 residues: CASSPSSAGKTEAFF. The CDR3 bases are TGTGCCAGCAGCCCAAGTAGTGCGGGAAAGACTGAAGCTTTCTTT.

The chain joins TRBV5-4 to TRBJ2-1; TRBD2 matches 8 bases. Germline V CDR1 and CDR2: SGHNT, YYREEE (reference sequence). The junction had 13 bases not matched to a gene; V was cut back by 4 bases and J by 7 bases. CDR3 length equals 16 residues. The CDR3 reads CASSDGLLAGWNEQFF. In DNA form, the CDR3 reads TGTGCCAGCAGCGATGGGTTGTTAGCGGGATGGAATGAGCAGTTCTTC.

The V gene is TRBV11-2, the J gene TRBJ2-1; maybe TRBD2 (5 bases). This CDR3 has 16 residues. The V end lost 2 bases, the J end lost 0 bases, and 11 bases lay between the germline ends. Per germline, CDR1 SGHAT and CDR2 FQNNGV. CDR3 in DNA: TGTGCCAGCAGCTTATACCGGGCGGGCTCCTACAATGAGCAGTTCTTC. This gives the protein CASSLYRAGSYNEQFF.

This clonotype was recorded a few times. The CDR3 sequence: CASSYEGASKNIQYF. The CDR3 nucleotides are TGTGCCAGCAGTTACGAGGGGGCTAGCAAAAACATTCAGTACTTC. This chain links TRBV6-2 or TRBV6-3 with TRBJ2-4; 7 nucleotides align to TRBD1. V lost 2 bases to trimming and J lost 3 bases; unmatched junction nucleotides: 4. Germline V lookup: CDR1 MNHEY, CDR2 SVGEGT. This CDR3 spans 15 amino acids.

This clonotype was detected only once. The chain combines TRBV4-3 with TRBJ1-3; 7 nucleotides agree with TRBD1. CDR1 and CDR2 (germline): LGHNA, YSLEER. This CDR3 is built from 17 residues. Trimming cost V 0 bases and J 0 bases; bases outside gene matches: 5. CDR3 amino acids: CASSQDPGGSSGNTIYF. DNA of the CDR3: TGCGCCAGCAGCCAAGATCCAGGGGGAAGCTCTGGAAACACCATATATTTT.

This clonotype was picked up a small number of times. The chain recombines TRBV29-1 with TRBJ2-2, with D uncertain. V lost 4 bases, J lost 0 bases, and 3 bases lay in between. The CDR3 has 12 residues. The germline V gene encodes CDR1 SQVTM and CDR2 ANQGSEA. The CDR3 DNA follows: TGCAGCGTTGCCTCGAACACCGGGGAGCTGTTTTTT. Its translation is CSVASNTGELFF.

V is TRBV2 and J is TRBJ2-2; 8 nucleotides align to TRBD2. CDR3 length: 16 amino acids. The trim removed 2 bases at V and 4 bases at J, leaving 6 bases unmatched. CDR1 SNHLY and CDR2 FYNNEI come from the germline V gene. The CDR3 loop is CASSESGLALTGELFF. CDR3 sequence (DNA): TGTGCCAGCAGTGAATCTGGACTAGCTCTCACCGGGGAGCTGTTTTTT.

The rearrangement links TRBV15 to TRBJ1-2; 7 bases map to TRBD1. CDR3 size: 15 residues. The V segment lost 4 bases and the J segment 4 bases; nucleotides outside the gene matches: 9. Germline CDR1 LNHNV, CDR2 YYDKDF (reference sequence). CDR3 DNA sequence: TGTGCCACCAGCACGGACAAGGGGGCCGGCTATGGCTACACCTTC. This gives the protein CATSTDKGAGYGYTF.

This clonotype was counted many times. The chain combines TRBV5-1 with TRBJ2-7; the match to TRBD2 covers 10 bases. The germline gives CDR1 SGHRS, CDR2 YFSETQ. The CDR3 runs 16 residues. V shed 0 bases, J shed 3 bases, and the junction held 6 bases outside the gene matches. The CDR3 sequence is CASSLGGTSAHYEQYF. In nucleotides, the CDR3 is TGCGCCAGCAGCTTGGGGGGGACTAGCGCCCACTACGAGCAGTACTTC.

This clonotype has just a few counts. This chain connects TRBV6-5 to TRBJ2-2, with TRBD1 matching 9 bases. V dropped 5 bases and J dropped 5; count of bases not matched to a gene: 6. Germline V lookup: CDR1 MNHEY, CDR2 SVGAGI. The CDR3 sequence is 15 residues long. The CDR3 region has the DNA TGTGCCAGCAGTACGGGACAGGGTGGGACCGGGGAGCTGTTTTTT. It yields the protein CASSTGQGGTGELFF.

The chain uses TRBV4-1 and TRBJ2-1, with a tentative D call TRBD1 (6 bases). CDR3 length equals 15 residues. V gave up 4 bases and J gave up 8 bases, with 18 bases separating them. Germline V gene sequence: CDR1 MGHRA, CDR2 YSYEKL. The CDR3: CASSPQGYFTDEQFF. The CDR3 DNA follows: TGCGCCAGCAGCCCTCAGGGGTATTTCACTGATGAGCAGTTCTTC.

The chain links TRBV19 to TRBJ1-5; D is perhaps TRBD1 (5 bases). Germline V lookup: CDR1 LNHDA, CDR2 SQIVND (reference sequence). CDR3 length: 13 residues. V lost 6 bases and J 7 bases, leaving 13 bases between the germline ends. The CDR3 bases are TGTGCCAGTAGACCGCCGGGGGAGCAGCCCCAGCATTTT. Translation: CASRPPGEQPQHF. Supplemented by reference TRBV19 and TRBJ1-5, the full variable domain reads DGGITQSPKYLFRKEGQNVTLSCEQNLNHDAMYWYRQDPGQGLRLIYYSQIVNDFQKGDIAEGYSVSREKKESFPLTVTSAQKNPTAFYLCASRPPGEQPQHFGDGTRLSIL.

V is TRBV2 and J is TRBJ2-3, with a weak D call TRBD2 (6 bases). V lost 11 bases and J lost 0, with 24 bases in between. Germline CDR1 reads SNHLY; CDR2 reads FYNNEI. CDR3 length: 17 residues. The CDR3 reads CASHRTTGGTSTDTQYF. The CDR3 DNA sequence: TGTGCCTCCCACAGGACCACTGGGGGGACTAGCACAGATACGCAGTATTTT.

The chain carries TRBV24-1 and TRBJ1-1; D call uncertain. The CDR3 covers 13 residues. Germline V lookup: CDR1 KGHDR, CDR2 SFDVKD. V was shortened by 1 base and J by 3 bases, with 5 bases between the two germline ends. The CDR3 sequence: CATSDFKDTEAFF. The DNA of the CDR3 is TGTGCCACCAGTGATTTTAAGGACACTGAAGCTTTCTTT.

This clonotype was observed a handful of times. The CDR3 DNA is TGCAGTGCTTTCCGGGACTCGGCAGATACGCAGTATTTT. It codes for CSAFRDSADTQYF. This chain uses TRBV20-1 with TRBJ2-3; D possibly corresponds to TRBD2 (6 bases). Germline loops: CDR1 DFQATT, CDR2 SNEGSKA (reference sequence). The germline V and J ends were trimmed by 5 bases and 4 bases, with 13 bases remaining between them. This CDR3 is 13 amino acids long.